This T cell receptor (beta chain) is drawn from a study of blood T cell repertoires in COVID-19. As for the study in general: From the United States, Italy and Spain came samples of acute and convalescent COVID-19.

Profiled with immunoSEQ multiplex PCR; TCRdb holds only in-frame clones, not every one. The data show about 180,000 clones, over 75% seen once. The source is a man aged 70-80 years with active or convalescent COVID-19. Sequencing was performed on peripheral blood.

The CDR3 DNA reads TGTGCCAGCAGCAAAACAGGGGAGGTGGGCAGGTTGGAGGGGACGCAGTATTTT. This codes for CASSKTGEVGRLEGTQYF. The chain carries TRBV7-2 and TRBJ2-3; maybe TRBD1 (7 bases). The CDR3 loop spans 18 amino acids. With 5 bases removed from V and 9 bases from J, the gap between germline ends came to 30 bases. Germline lookup yields CDR1 SGHTA and CDR2 FQGNSA.